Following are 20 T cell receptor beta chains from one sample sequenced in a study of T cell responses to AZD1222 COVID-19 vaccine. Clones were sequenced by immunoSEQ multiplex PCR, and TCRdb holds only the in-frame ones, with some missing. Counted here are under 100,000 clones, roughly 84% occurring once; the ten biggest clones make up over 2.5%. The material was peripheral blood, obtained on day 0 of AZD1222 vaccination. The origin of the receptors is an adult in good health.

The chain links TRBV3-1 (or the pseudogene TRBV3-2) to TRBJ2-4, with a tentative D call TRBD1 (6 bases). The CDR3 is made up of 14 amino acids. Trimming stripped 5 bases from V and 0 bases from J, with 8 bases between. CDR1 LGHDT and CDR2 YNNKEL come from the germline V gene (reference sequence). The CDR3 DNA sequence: TGTGCCAGCAGCGGGGGCCTAGCCAAAAACATTCAGTACTTC. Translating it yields CASSGGLAKNIQYF.

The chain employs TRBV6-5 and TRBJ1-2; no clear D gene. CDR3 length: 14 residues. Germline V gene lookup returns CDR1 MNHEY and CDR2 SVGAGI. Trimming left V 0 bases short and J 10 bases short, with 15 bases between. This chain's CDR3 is CASSYSNGVVNYTF. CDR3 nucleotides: TGTGCCAGCAGTTACTCGAATGGGGTAGTGAACTACACCTTC.

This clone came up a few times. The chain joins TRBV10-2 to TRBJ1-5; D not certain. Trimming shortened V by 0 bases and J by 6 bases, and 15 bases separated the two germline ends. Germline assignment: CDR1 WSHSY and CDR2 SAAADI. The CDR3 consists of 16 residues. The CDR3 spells CASSESAGKSSQPQHF. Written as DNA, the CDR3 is TGCGCCAGCAGTGAGTCCGCAGGCAAGTCTAGTCAGCCCCAGCATTTT.

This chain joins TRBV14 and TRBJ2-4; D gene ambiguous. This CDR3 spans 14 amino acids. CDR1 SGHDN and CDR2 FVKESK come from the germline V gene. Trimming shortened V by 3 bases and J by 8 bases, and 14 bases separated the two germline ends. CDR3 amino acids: CASSHLSFGDIQYF. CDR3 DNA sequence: TGTGCCAGCAGCCATTTAAGTTTTGGAGACATTCAGTACTTC.

This CDR3 is CASSVEGRGRYGYTF. CDR3 nucleotide sequence: TGTGCCAGCAGTGTTGAGGGCAGAGGACGATATGGCTACACCTTC. The rearrangement joins TRBV2 to TRBJ1-2; D gene uncertain. The CDR3 has 15 residues. Trimming removed 4 bases from V and 5 bases from J, with 17 bases in between. Germline V gene data show CDR1 as SNHLY and CDR2 as FYNNEI.

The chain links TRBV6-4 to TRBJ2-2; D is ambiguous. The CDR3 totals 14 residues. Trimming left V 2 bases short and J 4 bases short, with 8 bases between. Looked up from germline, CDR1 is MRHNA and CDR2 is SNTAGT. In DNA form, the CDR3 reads TGTGCCAGCAGTGACGGGGTTCCCACCGGGGAGCTGTTTTTT. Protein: CASSDGVPTGELFF.

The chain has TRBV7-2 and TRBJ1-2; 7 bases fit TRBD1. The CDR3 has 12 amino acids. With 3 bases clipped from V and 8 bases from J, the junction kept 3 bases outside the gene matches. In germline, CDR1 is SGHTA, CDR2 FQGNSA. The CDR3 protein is CASSLTGQGYTF. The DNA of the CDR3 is TGTGCCAGCAGCTTGACAGGGCAGGGCTACACCTTC.

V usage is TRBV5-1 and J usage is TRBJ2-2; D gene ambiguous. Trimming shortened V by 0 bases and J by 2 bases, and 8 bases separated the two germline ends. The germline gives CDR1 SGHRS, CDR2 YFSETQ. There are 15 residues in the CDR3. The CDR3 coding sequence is TGCGCCAGCAGCTTGGACCCAACTAACACCGGGGAGCTGTTTTTT. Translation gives CASSLDPTNTGELFF.

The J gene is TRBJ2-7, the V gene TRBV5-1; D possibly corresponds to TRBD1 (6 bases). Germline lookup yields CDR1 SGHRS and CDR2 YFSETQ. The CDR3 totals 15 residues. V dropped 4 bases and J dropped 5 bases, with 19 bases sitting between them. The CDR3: CASSAVRQGNNEQYF. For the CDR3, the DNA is TGCGCCAGCAGCGCGGTGCGGCAGGGGAACAACGAGCAGTACTTC.

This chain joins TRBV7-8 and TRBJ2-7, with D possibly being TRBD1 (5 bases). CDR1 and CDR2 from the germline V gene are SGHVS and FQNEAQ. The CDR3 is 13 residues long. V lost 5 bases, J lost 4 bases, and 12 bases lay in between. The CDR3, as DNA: TGTGCCAGCAGCAGTCCAGGGTTATACGAGCAGTACTTC. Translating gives CASSSPGLYEQYF.

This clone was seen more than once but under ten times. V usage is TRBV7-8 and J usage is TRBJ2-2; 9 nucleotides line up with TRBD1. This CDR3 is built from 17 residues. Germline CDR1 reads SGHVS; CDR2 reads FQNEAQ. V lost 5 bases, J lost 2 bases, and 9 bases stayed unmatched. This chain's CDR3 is CASSLSRGQGNTGELFF. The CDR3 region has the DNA TGTGCCAGCAGCCTTTCGCGGGGACAGGGTAACACCGGGGAGCTGTTTTTT.

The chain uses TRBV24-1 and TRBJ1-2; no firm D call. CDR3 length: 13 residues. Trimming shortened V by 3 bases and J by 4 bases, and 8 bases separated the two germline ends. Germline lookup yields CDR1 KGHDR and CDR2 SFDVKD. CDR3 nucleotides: TGTGCCACCAGTGATCCGCGGCGCTATGGCTACACCTTC. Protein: CATSDPRRYGYTF.

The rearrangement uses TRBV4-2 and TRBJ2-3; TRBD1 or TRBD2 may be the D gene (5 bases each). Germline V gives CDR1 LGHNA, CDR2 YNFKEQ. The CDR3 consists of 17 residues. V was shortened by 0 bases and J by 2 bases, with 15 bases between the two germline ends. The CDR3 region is CASSQERWGGYTDTQYF. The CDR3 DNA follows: TGTGCCAGCAGCCAAGAGAGATGGGGCGGGTACACAGATACGCAGTATTTT.

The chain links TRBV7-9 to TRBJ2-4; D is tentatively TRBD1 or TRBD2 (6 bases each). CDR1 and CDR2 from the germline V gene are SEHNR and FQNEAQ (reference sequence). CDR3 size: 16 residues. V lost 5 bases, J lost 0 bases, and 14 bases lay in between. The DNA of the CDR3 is TGTGCCAGCAGCGAGGGGGGCATACTAGCCAAAAACATTCAGTACTTC. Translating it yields CASSEGGILAKNIQYF.

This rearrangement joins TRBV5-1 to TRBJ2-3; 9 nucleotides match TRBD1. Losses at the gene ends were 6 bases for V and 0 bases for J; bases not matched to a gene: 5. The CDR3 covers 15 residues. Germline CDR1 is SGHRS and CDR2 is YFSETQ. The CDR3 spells CASTRTGDSTDTQYF. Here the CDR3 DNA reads TGCGCCAGCACCCGGACAGGGGATAGCACAGATACGCAGTATTTT.

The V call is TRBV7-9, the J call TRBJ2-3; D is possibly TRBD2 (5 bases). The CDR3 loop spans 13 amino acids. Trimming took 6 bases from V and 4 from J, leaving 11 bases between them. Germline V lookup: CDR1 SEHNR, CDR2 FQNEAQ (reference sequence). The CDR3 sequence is CASRPPGSDTQYF. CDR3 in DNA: TGTGCCAGCAGACCTCCGGGATCAGATACGCAGTATTTT.

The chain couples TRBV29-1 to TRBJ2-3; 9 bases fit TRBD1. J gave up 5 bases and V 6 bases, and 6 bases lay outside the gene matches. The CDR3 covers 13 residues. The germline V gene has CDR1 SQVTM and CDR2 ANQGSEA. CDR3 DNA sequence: TGCAGCGTAGGGACAGGGTCTAGAGATACGCAGTATTTT. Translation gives CSVGTGSRDTQYF.

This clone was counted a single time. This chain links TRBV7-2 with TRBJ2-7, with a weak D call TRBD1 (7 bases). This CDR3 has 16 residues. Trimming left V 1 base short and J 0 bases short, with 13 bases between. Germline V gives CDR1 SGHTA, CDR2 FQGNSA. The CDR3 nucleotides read TGTGCCAGCAGCTTAGGTTCAGGGGGGAGCTCCTACGAGCAGTACTTC. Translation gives CASSLGSGGSSYEQYF.

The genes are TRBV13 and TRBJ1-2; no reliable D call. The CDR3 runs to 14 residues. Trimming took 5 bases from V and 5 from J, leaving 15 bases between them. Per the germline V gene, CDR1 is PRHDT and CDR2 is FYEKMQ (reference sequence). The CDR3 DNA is TGTGCCAGCAGCCCCGGCGGGCGCTCTTATGGCTACACCTTC. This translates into CASSPGGRSYGYTF.

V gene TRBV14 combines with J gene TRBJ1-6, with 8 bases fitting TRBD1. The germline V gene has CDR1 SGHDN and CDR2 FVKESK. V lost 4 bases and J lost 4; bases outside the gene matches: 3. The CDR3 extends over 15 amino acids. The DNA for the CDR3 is TGTGCCAGCAGCCGGACAGGGTCATATAATTCACCCCTCCACTTT. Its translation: CASSRTGSYNSPLHF. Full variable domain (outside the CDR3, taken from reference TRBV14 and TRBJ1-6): EAGVTQFPSHSVIEKGQTVTLRCDPISGHDNLYWYRRVMGKEIKFLLHFVKESKQDESGMPNNRFLAERTGGTYSTLKVQPAELEDSGVYFCASSRTGSYNSPLHFGNGTRLTVT.